This is a list of T cell receptor beta chains from one sample in a study of shared clonotypes between healthy human individuals. Assay: immunoSEQ multiplex PCR; the TCRdb copy retains only in-frame clones and omits some. The sample gives roughly 1,500,000 clones, approximately 98.5% of which show up once; 0.36% is in the top ten. Sequenced sample: naive CD4+ T cells sorted from blood. The receptors here all came from a man aged 25-45 years in good health. CDR3s include the opening cysteine and the closing phenylalanine or tryptophan. A D gene is named only where the DNA matches it firmly. The listing skips clone size in some rows; elsewhere it reads once, few, many or a size class.

cdr3_length,d_call,j_call,v_call,clone_size,cdr3_nt,cdr3_aa
11,-,TRBJ2-2,TRBV2,-,TGTGCCAGCAGTATAGGCGGGGAGCTGTTTTTT,CASSIGGELFF
20,-,TRBJ1-1,TRBV5-4,-,TGTGCCAGCAGCCGCGGGGGGTCGGGGGTGATGGTCCGTGCGAACACTGAAGCTTTCTTT,CASSRGGSGVMVRANTEAFF
14,TRBD2,TRBJ2-7,TRBV5-4,-,TGTGCCAGCAGCCCTGGACTCAGCGGGGGCGAGCAGTACTTC,CASSPGLSGGEQYF
16,TRBD1,TRBJ2-2,TRBV25-1,-,TGTGCCAGCAGTGACCCTCGGACAGGAAACACCGGGGAGCTGTTTTTT,CASSDPRTGNTGELFF
15,TRBD1,TRBJ2-7,TRBV7-2,-,TGTGCCAGCAGCTTCCCGGGACAGGGGTCTAACGAGCAGTACTTC,CASSFPGQGSNEQYF
12,-,TRBJ1-3,TRBV28,-,TGTGCCATCAGCAACTCTGGAAACACCATATATTTT,CAISNSGNTIYF
11,-,TRBJ1-1,TRBV25-1,once,TGTGCCAGCGCTCATATCACTGAAGCTTTCTTT,CASAHITEAFF
13,-,TRBJ1-2,TRBV11-3,-,TGTGCCAGCAGCTTAGTGTGTTCCTATGGCTACACCTTC,CASSLVCSYGYTF
14,-,TRBJ2-2,TRBV18,-,TGTGCCAGCTCACCACCAACAGGTCCCGGGGAGCTGTTTTTT,CASSPPTGPGELFF
19,TRBD1,TRBJ1-4,TRBV30,-,TGTGCCTGGAAGCTCGGGACAGGGGTTAGAGGGGCAACTAATGAAAAACTGTTTTTT,CAWKLGTGVRGATNEKLFF
11,-,TRBJ2-7,TRBV29-1,-,TGCAGCGTCGGGGGCTCCTACGAGCAGTACTTC,CSVGGSYEQYF
13,TRBD1,TRBJ1-2,TRBV28,-,TGTGCCAGCAGTTTAGTAACAGGGGTGGGCTACACCTTC,CASSLVTGVGYTF
14,-,TRBJ2-3,TRBV11-3,-,TGTGCCAGCAGCCGAGGTTCTAACACAGATACGCAGTATTTT,CASSRGSNTDTQYF
12,-,TRBJ2-3,TRBV7-2,-,TGTGCCAGCAGCTACTCCACAGATACGCAGTATTTT,CASSYSTDTQYF
14,-,TRBJ1-5,TRBV5-4,-,TGTGCCAGCAGCCTCGGGCCCGATAATCAGCCCCAGCATTTT,CASSLGPDNQPQHF
14,-,TRBJ1-5,TRBV5-6,-,TGTGCCAGCAGCCTAACAGGGAGCAATCAGCCCCAGCATTTT,CASSLTGSNQPQHF
15,TRBD2,TRBJ2-4,TRBV15,-,TGTGCCACCAGCAGAGACCGAGCGGGAAAAAACATTCAGTACTTC,CATSRDRAGKNIQYF
12,-,TRBJ1-5,TRBV7-8,-,TGTGCCAGCAGCTTAGCTTATCAGCCCCAGCATTTT,CASSLAYQPQHF
16,TRBD2,TRBJ2-3,TRBV11-2,once,TGTGCCAGCAAGGGACTTAGCGGGAGGCGCACAGATACGCAGTATTTT,CASKGLSGRRTDTQYF
14,-,TRBJ1-4,TRBV28,-,TGTGCCAGCAGGGTTCCAGGGAGTCATGAAAAACTGTTTTTT,CASRVPGSHEKLFF
16,-,TRBJ1-5,TRBV30,-,TGTGCCTGGATCCCTAAAGGGCAGGGAATCAATCAGCCCCAGCATTTT,CAWIPKGQGINQPQHF
16,-,TRBJ1-4,TRBV4-3,-,TGCGCCAGCAGCCAAGATTTAAGCAGGGAAGGAGCCCAACTGTTTTTT,CASSQDLSREGAQLFF
13,-,TRBJ2-1,TRBV5-8,once,TGTGCCAGCAGCTGGGATTACTACAATGAGCAGTTCTTC,CASSWDYYNEQFF
16,TRBD2,TRBJ2-7,TRBV5-1,-,TGCGCCAGCAGCCCGGGACTAGCGGGAGGGCCGGGCGAGCAGTACTTC,CASSPGLAGGPGEQYF
17,-,TRBJ2-2,TRBV5-1,-,TGCGCCAGCAGCTTGTCGGGCAGATCCAAGAACACCGGGGAGCTGTTTTTT,CASSLSGRSKNTGELFF
18,-,TRBJ2-3,TRBV27,-,TGTGCCAGCAGTTTAAGAGGGACTCGCGATAGTAGCACAGATACGCAGTATTTT,CASSLRGTRDSSTDTQYF
13,-,TRBJ2-3,TRBV1,-,TGCACCAGCAGCCAATGCGACTGCCAGGGGCAGTATTTT,CTSSQCDCQGQYF
15,-,TRBJ1-3,TRBV2,-,TGTGCCAGCAGTGAATACAACAGGGCTGGAAACACCATATATTTT,CASSEYNRAGNTIYF
15,-,TRBJ1-2,TRBV7-2,-,TGTGCCAGCAGCCGCGCGGTGGGGGGCGCCTATGGCTACACCTTC,CASSRAVGGAYGYTF
12,-,TRBJ1-5,TRBV2,once,TGTGCCAGCAATAGGCCTAATCAGCCCCAGCATTTT,CASNRPNQPQHF
16,TRBD2,TRBJ2-3,TRBV6-5,-,TGTGCCAGCAGTTACCATATAAAGGGAGGGGAGGATACGCAGTATTTT,CASSYHIKGGEDTQYF
13,TRBD1,TRBJ1-1,TRBV5-4,-,TGTGCCAGCAGCTCAGACAGGGTCACTGAAGCTTTCTTT,CASSSDRVTEAFF
16,TRBD1,TRBJ1-3,TRBV10-3,-,TGTGCCGTAAGACCTATCGCCGGGACAGTCGGAAACACCATATATTTT,CAVRPIAGTVGNTIYF
15,TRBD2,TRBJ2-7,TRBV19,-,TGTGCCAGTAGTATAGCCCTGCGGGAGGCCTACGAGCAGTACTTC,CASSIALREAYEQYF
15,-,TRBJ1-2,TRBV18,once,TGTGCCAGCTCACCACCAACGACTAACCTCCATGGCTACACCTTC,CASSPPTTNLHGYTF
16,TRBD1,TRBJ2-7,TRBV5-4,once,TGTGCCAGCAGCCCGACGGGTCCAGGGGGAGACTACGAGCAGTACTTC,CASSPTGPGGDYEQYF
13,TRBD1,TRBJ1-1,TRBV5-1,-,TGCGCCAGCAGCTCACAGGGGATTGCTGAAGCTTTCTTT,CASSSQGIAEAFF
18,-,TRBJ2-1,TRBV21-1,-,TGTGCCAGCAGCAAAGGGGGAGGTCTTAGCCCCACGACCAATGAGCAGTTCTTC,CASSKGGGLSPTTNEQFF
14,-,TRBJ1-5,TRBV2,once,TGTGCCAGCAGTGAAGCGCGGGGAACTCAGCCCCAGCATTTT,CASSEARGTQPQHF
16,-,TRBJ2-2,TRBV18,-,TGTGCCAGCTCATGGTTATCGACTGAGGGAACCGGGGAGCTGTTTTTT,CASSWLSTEGTGELFF
15,-,TRBJ2-5,TRBV18,-,TGTGCCAGCTCACCATTTTCAGGAAGCCAAGAGACCCAGTACTTC,CASSPFSGSQETQYF
13,-,TRBJ1-2,TRBV6-1,-,TGTGCCACCACCGGGACCCAAGTAGGGGGCTACACCTTC,CATTGTQVGGYTF
15,TRBD2,TRBJ2-7,TRBV27,-,TGTGCCAGCAGTAGAAACCGGGACTACAACTACGAGCAGTACTTC,CASSRNRDYNYEQYF
12,-,TRBJ2-5,TRBV28,-,TGTGCCAGCAGTTACCTATCCGAGACCCAGTACTTC,CASSYLSETQYF
13,-,TRBJ2-3,TRBV27,-,TGTGCCAGCATCCTTCTGGGGACAGATACGCAGTATTTT,CASILLGTDTQYF
14,-,TRBJ1-2,TRBV5-4,-,TGTGCCAGCAGCTTGGAACACAGGGACTATGGCTACACCTTC,CASSLEHRDYGYTF
14,TRBD2,TRBJ2-1,TRBV30,-,TGTGCCTGGACTAGCGGGAGCTCCTACAATGAGCAGTTCTTC,CAWTSGSSYNEQFF